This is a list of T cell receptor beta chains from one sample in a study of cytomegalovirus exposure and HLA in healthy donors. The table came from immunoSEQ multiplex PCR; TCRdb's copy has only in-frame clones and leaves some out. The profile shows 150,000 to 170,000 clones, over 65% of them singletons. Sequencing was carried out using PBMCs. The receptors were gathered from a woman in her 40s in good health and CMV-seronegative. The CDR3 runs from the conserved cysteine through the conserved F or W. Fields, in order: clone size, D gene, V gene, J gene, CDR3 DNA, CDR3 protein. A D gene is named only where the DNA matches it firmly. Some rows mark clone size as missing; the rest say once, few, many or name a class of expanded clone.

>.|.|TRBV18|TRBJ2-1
TGTGCCAGCTCACCACAAGGGGTCGGCAATGAGCAGTTCTTC
CASSPQGVGNEQFF
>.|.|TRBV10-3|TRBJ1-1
TGTGCCATCAGAGTGGTTTCGGACACTGAAGCTTTCTTT
CAIRVVSDTEAFF
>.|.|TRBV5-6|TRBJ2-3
TGTGCCAGCAGCGATACAGGGACAGATACGCAGTATTTT
CASSDTGTDTQYF
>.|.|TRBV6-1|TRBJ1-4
TGTGCCAGCAGTGAAGCCGGGGGGGGAAATGAAAAACTGTTTTTT
CASSEAGGGNEKLFF
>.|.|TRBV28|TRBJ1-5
TGTGCCAGCAGGGAGATTAACGGCAATCAGCCCCAGCATTTT
CASREINGNQPQHF
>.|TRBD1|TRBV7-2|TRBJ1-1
TGTGCCAGCAGCTTCGGGACAGTCACCTCCATGAACACTGAAGCTTTCTTT
CASSFGTVTSMNTEAFF
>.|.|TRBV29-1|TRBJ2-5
TGCAGCGTTGAAGTACCGGACCGGAGGGGAGAGACCCAGTACTTC
CSVEVPDRRGETQYF
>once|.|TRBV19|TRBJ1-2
TGTGCCAGTAGTTGGGCAGGGGATAACTATGGCTACACCTTC
CASSWAGDNYGYTF
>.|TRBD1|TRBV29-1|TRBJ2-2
TGCAGCGTCTCAGGGGGCCCAGCTGCTACTCGTTCCGCGAACACCGGGGAGCTGTTTTTT
CSVSGGPAATRSANTGELFF
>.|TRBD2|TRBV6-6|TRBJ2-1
TGTGCCAGCAGTTACGAGGCTAGCGGGATCAATGAGCAGTTCTTC
CASSYEASGINEQFF
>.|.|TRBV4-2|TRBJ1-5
TGTGCCAGCAGCCAAGAGCTAAATCAGCCCCAGCATTTT
CASSQELNQPQHF
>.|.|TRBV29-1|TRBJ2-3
TGCAGCGTTGAAAATCAGGGGGAGGTCACAGATACGCAGTATTTT
CSVENQGEVTDTQYF
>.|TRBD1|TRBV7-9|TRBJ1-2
TGTGCCAGCAGCTTAGTTGGGGGACAGGGCTACTATGGCTACACCTTC
CASSLVGGQGYYGYTF
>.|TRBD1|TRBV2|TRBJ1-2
TGTGCCAGCAGCGACCCCTCTCAGGGGGCGGGCTACACCTTC
CASSDPSQGAGYTF
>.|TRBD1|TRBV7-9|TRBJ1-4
TGTGCCAGCAGCTTAGGGACAGGGGGCGCAAAACTGTTTTTT
CASSLGTGGAKLFF
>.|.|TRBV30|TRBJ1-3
TGTGCCTGGGGGGGGGAATCGGCCTCGGCCATATATTTT
CAWGGESASAIYF
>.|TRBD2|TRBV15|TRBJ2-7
TGTGCCACCAGCGCCGGACTAGCGGGGGACCTCTACGAGCAGTACTTC
CATSAGLAGDLYEQYF
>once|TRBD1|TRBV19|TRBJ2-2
TGTGCCACCCGGACAGGGAACACCGGGGAGCTGTTTTTT
CATRTGNTGELFF
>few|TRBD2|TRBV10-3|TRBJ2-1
TGTGCCATCAGACTAGCGGGAGCTTCCGATGAGCAGTTCTTC
CAIRLAGASDEQFF
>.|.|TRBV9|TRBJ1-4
TGTGCCAGCAGCGTAGATCAGGGTAATGAAAAACTGTTTTTT
CASSVDQGNEKLFF
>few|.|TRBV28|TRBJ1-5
TGTGCCAGCAGTTTTCAGAGATGGGGGCGGATAAGACCAAGTCAGCCCCAGCATTTT
CASSFQRWGRIRPSQPQHF
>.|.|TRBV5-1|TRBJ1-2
TGCGCCAGCAGCACTCGGACAGATAACTATGGCTACACCTTC
CASSTRTDNYGYTF
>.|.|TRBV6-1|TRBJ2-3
TGTGCCAGCAGTGAATTATGGGGGGTCACAGATACGCAGTATTTT
CASSELWGVTDTQYF
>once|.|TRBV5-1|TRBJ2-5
TGCGCCAGCAGCCAGGGGTCAGAACCAAACCATGAGACCCAGTACTTC
CASSQGSEPNHETQYF
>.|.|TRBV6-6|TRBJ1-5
TGTGCCAGCAGAGAGGAAGGGGCAAATCAGCCCCAGCATTTT
CASREEGANQPQHF
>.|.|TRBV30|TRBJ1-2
TGTGCCTGGAGTGTCATCGGCGGGGATGGCTACACCTTC
CAWSVIGGDGYTF
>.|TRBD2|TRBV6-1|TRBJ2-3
TGTGCCAGCAGTGACCTAGCGGGATTCACAGATACGCAGTATTTT
CASSDLAGFTDTQYF
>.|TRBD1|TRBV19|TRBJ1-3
TGTGCCAGTAGGGTTACGGGACAGGGGAGCTCATCTGGAAACACCATATATTTT
CASRVTGQGSSSGNTIYF
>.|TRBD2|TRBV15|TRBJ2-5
TGTGCCACCAGCAGGGCCAGCGGGGTCAAAGAGACCCAGTACTTC
CATSRASGVKETQYF
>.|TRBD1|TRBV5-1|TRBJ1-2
TGCGCCAGCAGCAGGGGGCAAATCGCGAGAACAGGGTATACTGATGGCTACACCTTC
CASSRGQIARTGYTDGYTF
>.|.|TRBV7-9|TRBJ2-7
TGTGCCAGCAGCTCGCAACCTCCCGGGTCACCATACGAGCAGTACTTC
CASSSQPPGSPYEQYF
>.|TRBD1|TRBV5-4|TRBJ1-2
TGTGCCAGCAGCTGGACAGGGGGCGGCTACACCTTC
CASSWTGGGYTF
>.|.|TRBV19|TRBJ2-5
TGTGCCAGTAGTATGACTACCCGACGGGAGACCCAGTACTTC
CASSMTTRRETQYF
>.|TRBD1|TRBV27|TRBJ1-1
TGTGCCAGCAGATATACAGGGGGCACTGAAGCTTTCTTT
CASRYTGGTEAFF
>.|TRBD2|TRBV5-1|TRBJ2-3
TGCGCCAGCAGCCTTCCGCGGGGGAGCACAGATACGCAGTATTTT
CASSLPRGSTDTQYF
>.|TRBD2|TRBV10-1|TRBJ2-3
TGCGCCAGCAGTATTAGCGGGAGCGCAGATACGCAGTATTTT
CASSISGSADTQYF
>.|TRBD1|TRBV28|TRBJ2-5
TGTGCCAGCAGTCCCTCCCCTACAGGGGTAGAGACCCAGTACTTC
CASSPSPTGVETQYF
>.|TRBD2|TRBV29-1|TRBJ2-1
TGCAGCGTACTGACTAGCGGGAGGGTAGATGAGCAGTTCTTC
CSVLTSGRVDEQFF
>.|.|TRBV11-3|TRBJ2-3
TGTGCCAGCAGCGTAGATCTAGCAGTAGGCACAGATACGCAGTATTTT
CASSVDLAVGTDTQYF
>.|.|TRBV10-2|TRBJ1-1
TGCGCCAGCAGTCGGGACACCTTGAACACTGAAGCTTTCTTT
CASSRDTLNTEAFF
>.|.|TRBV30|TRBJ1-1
TGTGCCTGGGAAATTGGAGACACTGAAGCTTTCTTT
CAWEIGDTEAFF
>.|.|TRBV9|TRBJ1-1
TGTGCCAGCAGCGTAGGGAGGGGTGGGGAAGCTTTCTTT
CASSVGRGGEAFF
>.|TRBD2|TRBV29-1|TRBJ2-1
TGCAGCGTTTCTAGCGGCAATTACAATGAGCAGTTCTTC
CSVSSGNYNEQFF
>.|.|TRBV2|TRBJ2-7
TGTGCCAGCACGAGGGAACTCGAGCAGTACTTC
CASTRELEQYF
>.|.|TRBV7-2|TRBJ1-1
TGTGCCAGCAGCCGTAGGCCGGGAGGTCTGAACACTGAAGCTTTCTTT
CASSRRPGGLNTEAFF
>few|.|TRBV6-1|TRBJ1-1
TGTGCCAGCAGGGAGACAGTGAACACTGAAGCTTTCTTT
CASRETVNTEAFF
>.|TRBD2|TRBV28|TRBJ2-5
TGTGCCAGCAGTTTAAGCGGGGGGAAGGAGACCCAGTACTTC
CASSLSGGKETQYF
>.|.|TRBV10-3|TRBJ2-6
TGTGCCATCAGAGAACCAGGGGCAGGGGCCAACGTCCTGACTTTC
CAIREPGAGANVLTF
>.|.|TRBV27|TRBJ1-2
TGTGCCAGCAGTGCCAGATCTAACTATGGCTACACCTTC
CASSARSNYGYTF
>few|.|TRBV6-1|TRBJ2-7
TGTGCCAGCAAAGGTACTAATTCCTACGAGCAGTACTTC
CASKGTNSYEQYF